These 17 T cell receptor beta chains share one sample of origin, sequenced in a study of shared clonotypes between healthy human individuals (dated by TCRdb to 2018 to 2021). The library was produced with the immunoSEQ multiplex PCR assay. Not all clones reach the TCRdb copy of this immuneACCESS table, which keeps in-frame sequences only. Checked studies attribute under half of the gap to unresolved V genes and leave the rest unexplained. A total of roughly 1,100,000 clones appear in this sample, under 80% of them only once. Of the sample, over 1.3% falls within the top ten clones. The sequenced material came from memory CD4+ T cells sorted from blood. The sample's cell subset or site label, decoded: CD45RA-negative fraction. Every receptor here comes from a man younger than 30 in good health.

This clone has more than one count but fewer than ten. CDR3 sequence reads: CADRRGGNTEAFF. CDR3 nucleotides: TGTGCCGATAGACGAGGGGGCAACACTGAAGCTTTCTTT. V and J are TRBV2 and TRBJ1-1; 7 bases are shared with TRBD1. The CDR3 consists of 13 residues. Per germline, CDR1 SNHLY and CDR2 FYNNEI. J lost 2 bases, V lost 11 bases, and 8 bases had no gene match.

This chain connects TRBV7-9 to TRBJ2-3, with 12 bases lining up with TRBD1. Germline CDR1 reads SEHNR; CDR2 reads FQNEAQ (reference sequence). CDR3 length: 18 residues. With V trimmed by 6 bases and J by 3 bases, 13 bases remained unmatched. The CDR3 region is CASRPPGQGAVGTDTQYF. In DNA form, the CDR3 reads TGTGCCAGCAGACCCCCGGGACAGGGGGCAGTGGGGACAGATACGCAGTATTTT.

J is TRBJ2-1 and V is TRBV6-1, with D unclear. V was trimmed by 9 bases and J by 7 bases, leaving 10 bases between them. CDR3 size: 11 residues. Germline V gives CDR1 MNHNS, CDR2 SASEGT. The CDR3 bases are TGTGCCAGTGGCCACTGGAATGAGCAGTTCTTC. Its translation is CASGHWNEQFF.

The chain recombines TRBV30 with TRBJ2-7; D not certain. V was clipped by 3 bases and J by 6 bases, with 15 bases between them. The CDR3 extends over 13 amino acids. Germline loops: CDR1 GTSNPN, CDR2 SVGIG (reference sequence). The CDR3 here is CAWRNLNPSEQYF. As DNA, the CDR3 is TGTGCCTGGAGGAATCTCAATCCCTCCGAGCAGTACTTC.

The chain recombines TRBV30 with TRBJ1-2; no clear D. V lost 3 bases and J 3 bases, leaving 5 bases between the germline ends. Germline values: CDR1 GTSNPN, CDR2 SVGIG (reference sequence). CDR3 length: 11 amino acids. The CDR3 DNA reads TGTGCCTGGAGCGAGTACTATGGCTACACCTTC. It specifies CAWSEYYGYTF.

The V call is TRBV18, the J call TRBJ1-1; TRBD1 might be the D (5 bases). CDR1 and CDR2 from the germline V gene are KGHSH and LQKENI. Trimming took off 2 bases at V and 2 bases at J, with 9 bases between the two ends. The CDR3 is 14 amino acids. The CDR3 region has the DNA TGTGCCAGCTCACCAGCGACAGCCAACACTGAAGCTTTCTTT. Amino acid sequence: CASSPATANTEAFF.

V gene TRBV9 combines with J gene TRBJ1-2; a weak D match, TRBD1 (5 bases). Deletions cut 0 bases from V and 7 bases from J, with 16 bases between. This CDR3 comprises 15 residues. Germline V CDR1 and CDR2: SGDLS, YYNGEE. The CDR3 is CASSVGMTAQGGYTF. The CDR3 region has the DNA TGTGCCAGCAGCGTAGGAATGACCGCTCAGGGTGGCTACACCTTC.

This rearrangement joins TRBV5-6 to TRBJ1-2; D is unresolved. Trimming removed 4 bases from V and 8 bases from J, with 21 bases in between. The V gene's germline CDR1 is SGHDT and CDR2 YYEEEE. The CDR3 runs to 15 residues. The CDR3 spells CASSADRAPSNGYTF. In DNA form, the CDR3 reads TGTGCCAGCAGCGCCGACCGGGCCCCGAGTAACGGCTACACCTTC.

This clone was seen more than once but under ten times. The chain is built from TRBV19 and TRBJ1-5; 10 bases agree with TRBD1. The CDR3 has 16 residues. V lost 2 bases and J lost 3; bases outside the gene matches: 4. Germline-derived CDR1 and CDR2 are LNHDA and SQIVND (reference sequence). For the CDR3, the DNA is TGTGCCAGTAGTATACCGGGACAGGGGAACAATCAGCCCCAGCATTTT. It translates to CASSIPGQGNNQPQHF. Using reference TRBV19 and TRBJ1-5 for the parts outside the CDR3, the full variable domain is DGGITQSPKYLFRKEGQNVTLSCEQNLNHDAMYWYRQDPGQGLRLIYYSQIVNDFQKGDIAEGYSVSREKKESFPLTVTSAQKNPTAFYLCASSIPGQGNNQPQHFGDGTRLSIL.

At least ten counts were recorded for this clone. Different DNA sequences within this sample yield the same CDR3. The rearrangement uses TRBV5-6 and TRBJ2-1; 12 positions agree with TRBD2. This CDR3 has 16 residues. Germline CDR1 SGHDT, CDR2 YYEEEE. V was clipped by 1 base and J by 4 bases; unmatched bases: 3. The CDR3 nucleotides are TGTGCCAGCAGCTTGAGAGGGACTAGCGGGTACAATGAGCAGTTCTTC. This encodes CASSLRGTSGYNEQFF.

The gene calls are TRBV19 and TRBJ1-5; D may be TRBD1 (5 bases). V was clipped by 4 bases and J by 8 bases, with 18 bases between them. Germline V gene data show CDR1 as LNHDA and CDR2 as SQIVND (reference sequence). The CDR3 is 15 amino acids. CDR3 protein: CASSKTGTDLKPQHF. The CDR3 DNA reads TGTGCCAGTAGTAAGACCGGGACTGACCTAAAGCCCCAGCATTTT.

This clone was observed a few times. V gene TRBV27 combines with J gene TRBJ1-6; D is undetermined. CDR3 length: 13 residues. Germline V gene data show CDR1 as MNHEY and CDR2 as SMNVEV (reference sequence). Trimming shortened V by 0 bases and J by 13 bases, and 10 bases separated the two germline ends. The CDR3 bases are TGTGCCAGCAGTTTATCGAGGGTACCGCCCCTCCACTTT. Amino acids: CASSLSRVPPLHF.

The DNA for the CDR3 is TGTGCCAGCAGTCGTCCGGGACAGGGGGCAACTAATGAAAAACTGTTTTTT. This encodes CASSRPGQGATNEKLFF. The chain couples TRBV28 to TRBJ1-4; the match to TRBD1 covers 11 bases. Germline CDR1 is MDHEN and CDR2 is SYDVKM. The trim removed 5 bases at V and 0 bases at J, leaving 5 bases unmatched. The length of the CDR3 is 17 residues.

V usage is TRBV5-1 and J usage is TRBJ2-3, with 7 bases that match TRBD2. J gave up 3 bases and V 7 bases, and 8 bases lay outside the gene matches. Germline CDR1 SGHRS, CDR2 YFSETQ. This CDR3 is 14 amino acids long. The CDR3 DNA is TGCGCCAGCGAGCGGGAAGGCATAACAGATACGCAGTATTTT. Encoded protein: CASEREGITDTQYF.

The V call is TRBV11-1, the J call TRBJ2-3; D uncertain. This CDR3 spans 13 amino acids. V was clipped by 5 bases and J by 12 bases, with 18 bases between them. Germline V CDR1 and CDR2: SGHAT, FQDESV (reference sequence). As DNA, the CDR3 is TGTGCCAGCAGCCAAGACCGTCTTACGGTACAGTATTTT. Its protein is CASSQDRLTVQYF.

The sample holds a few counts of this clone. J is TRBJ1-1 and V is TRBV25-1; D gene uncertain. Trimming pared 7 bases from V and 1 base from J, leaving 10 bases between. The CDR3 spans 13 residues. Germline values: CDR1 MGHDK, CDR2 SYGVNS. The DNA for the CDR3 is TGTGCCAGCACCCCCGGACCGAACACTGAAGCTTTCTTT. Encoded protein: CASTPGPNTEAFF.

This clone was seen once. The chain recombines TRBV6-5 with TRBJ2-1, with TRBD2 identical over 15 bases. The length of the CDR3 is 15 residues. Germline assignment: CDR1 MNHEY and CDR2 SVGAGI. Unmatched junction bases numbered 4, after V lost 6 bases and J lost 7 bases. The CDR3 spells CASRFGTSGRNEQFF. DNA for the CDR3: TGTGCCAGCAGATTTGGGACTAGCGGGAGGAATGAGCAGTTCTTC.